These 19 T cell receptor beta chains were sequenced from one sample in a study of OX40 agonist ivuxolimab in advanced cancers. The method was immunoSEQ multiplex PCR; TCRdb's version includes in-frame clones alone and lacks a portion of them. The data contain 80,000 to 100,000 clones, around nine tenths of them seen just once; the ten biggest clones take up around 0.85%. The source was CD4+ or CD8+ T cells sorted from blood, collected in a trial of the OX40 agonist ivuxolimab. The origin of the receptors is an adult with an advanced solid tumor such as melanoma, head and neck, liver or kidney cancer.

The rearrangement joins TRBV7-9 to TRBJ2-3; D remains ambiguous. The CDR3 contains 14 residues. Trimming cost V 3 bases and J 6 bases, with 13 bases left between them. Germline CDR1 is SEHNR and CDR2 is FQNEAQ (reference sequence). CDR3 amino acids: CASSFSSAADTQYF. The CDR3 DNA is TGTGCCAGCAGCTTCTCGTCTGCGGCGGATACGCAGTATTTT.

This clone was seen a few times. V and J are TRBV27 and TRBJ1-6; D remains ambiguous. The CDR3 length is 12 residues. CDR1 MNHEY and CDR2 SMNVEV come from the germline V gene (reference sequence). Trimming left V 3 bases short and J 9 bases short, with 6 bases between. CDR3 region: CASSLNGSPLHF. CDR3 coding DNA: TGTGCCAGCAGTTTGAACGGTTCACCCCTCCACTTT.

This clone has just one count. V usage is TRBV5-4 and J usage is TRBJ1-2; D remains unclear. Germline CDR1 is SGHNT and CDR2 is YYREEE (reference sequence). The V end was cut by 0 bases, the J end by 7 bases, with 13 bases between. The CDR3 consists of 14 residues. The CDR3 loop reads CASSLEWQDFGYTF. The CDR3, as DNA: TGTGCCAGCAGCTTGGAATGGCAGGACTTTGGCTACACCTTC.

The gene calls are TRBV7-2 and TRBJ2-7; a weak D match, TRBD2 (6 bases). The germline V gene has CDR1 SGHTA and CDR2 FQGNSA. Trimming removed 3 bases at V and 3 bases at J, with 12 bases between. The CDR3 is 14 residues long. DNA of the CDR3: TGTGCCAGCAGCTTGATGGTAGCGGACTACGAGCAGTACTTC. It specifies CASSLMVADYEQYF.

The rearrangement links TRBV15 to TRBJ1-2, with a weak D call TRBD1 (6 bases). The CDR3 spans 12 residues. Germline CDR1 LNHNV, CDR2 YYDKDF (reference sequence). Trimming took 0 bases from V and 8 from J, leaving 7 bases between them. CDR3 nucleotides: TGTGCCACCAGCAGAGATGGGACAGGCTACACCTTC. Translating it yields CATSRDGTGYTF.

The chain couples TRBV4-3 to TRBJ1-2; a possible D gene is TRBD1 (5 bases). Per the germline V gene, CDR1 is LGHNA and CDR2 is YSLEER. Trimming removed 0 bases at V and 4 bases at J, with 12 bases between. The CDR3 covers 15 residues. The CDR3 sequence: CASSQDTGVGYGYTF. The CDR3 nucleotides are TGCGCCAGCAGCCAAGATACGGGGGTCGGCTATGGCTACACCTTC.

Points on this clone: Compared with germline, one end of the junction differs, possibly owing to a read error. In DNA, the CDR3 is TGTGCCAGCAGCAACCAGGGTGTTTTGGACTTC. It codes for CASSNQGVLDF. The chain recombines TRBV7-8 with TRBJ2-4; D is possibly TRBD1 (5 bases). The germline CDR1 and CDR2 sequences are SGHVS and FQNEAQ. The CDR3 runs 11 residues.

J is TRBJ2-3 and V is TRBV7-2, with D unclear. The CDR3 consists of 15 residues. Germline CDR1 SGHTA, CDR2 FQGNSA. Trimming cost V 0 bases and J 0 bases, with 7 bases left between them. Written as DNA, the CDR3 is TGTGCCAGCAGCTTAGCGGCAGGTAGCACAGATACGCAGTATTTT. Translated: CASSLAAGSTDTQYF.

V is TRBV25-1 and J is TRBJ2-1; 9 bases fit TRBD1. Germline V CDR1 and CDR2: MGHDK, SYGVNS. The CDR3 is made up of 15 amino acids. The J segment lost 9 bases and the V segment lost 7 bases, leaving 13 bases of the junction unmatched. For the CDR3, the DNA is TGTGCCAGCACCGGGACAGGGCACTACGGTAGTGAGCAGTTCTTC. Amino acid sequence: CASTGTGHYGSEQFF.

V and J are TRBV10-3 and TRBJ2-7, with TRBD1 matching 8 bases. Germline lookup yields CDR1 ENHRY and CDR2 SYGVKD. The V segment lost 7 bases and the J segment 8 bases; nucleotides outside the gene matches: 10. The CDR3 has 13 residues. The CDR3 DNA follows: TGTGCCATCATCACAGATGCAGGGGGCCAGCAGTACTTC. This sequence encodes CAIITDAGGQQYF.

The genes are TRBV2 and TRBJ2-5, with 7 positions matching TRBD1. J lost 4 bases, V lost 7 bases, and 9 bases had no gene match. Germline loops: CDR1 SNHLY, CDR2 FYNNEI. CDR3 length: 14 amino acids. CDR3 in DNA: TGTGCCAGCACTCGAGAACAGGGGCCAGAGACCCAGTACTTC. Protein product: CASTREQGPETQYF.

The CDR3 nucleotides are TGTGCCAGCAGCGAGGGTGATCAGCCCCAGCATTTT. Translated: CASSEGDQPQHF. This chain connects TRBV7-9 to TRBJ1-5; D unresolved. The V end lost 5 bases, the J end lost 5 bases, and 7 bases lay between the germline ends. The length of the CDR3 is 12 residues. Germline V gene sequence: CDR1 SEHNR, CDR2 FQNEAQ (reference sequence).

The V gene is TRBV28, the J gene TRBJ1-2; possible D gene TRBD1, 5 bases. The CDR3 sequence is 12 residues long. V was trimmed by 11 bases and J by 0 bases, leaving 10 bases between them. Germline V gene lookup returns CDR1 MDHEN and CDR2 SYDVKM. The CDR3 region is CAGGTANYGYTF. CDR3 nucleotides: TGTGCCGGGGGGACGGCTAACTATGGCTACACCTTC.

This clone was counted once. The genes are TRBV6-6 and TRBJ1-1; D gene uncertain. Trimming took off 4 bases at V and 11 bases at J, with 14 bases between the two ends. In germline, CDR1 is MNHNY, CDR2 SVGAGI (reference sequence). The CDR3 totals 12 residues. This chain's CDR3 is CASSWKVWNAFF. Written as DNA, the CDR3 is TGTGCCAGCAGTTGGAAGGTTTGGAACGCTTTCTTT.

V usage is TRBV7-2 and J usage is TRBJ1-1, with unresolved D. From germline, CDR1 is SGHTA and CDR2 FQGNSA. V lost 4 bases and J lost 10, with 13 bases in between. CDR3 length equals 12 residues. The CDR3 region is CASSSLGLVAFF. In DNA form, the CDR3 reads TGTGCCAGCAGCTCCTTGGGCCTAGTAGCTTTCTTT.

The chain recombines TRBV6-1 with TRBJ1-5; 9 bases align to TRBD1. This CDR3 region has 14 residues. Germline V CDR1 and CDR2: MNHNS, SASEGT. Unmatched junction bases numbered 5, after V lost 9 bases and J lost 2 bases. The CDR3: CASQRQGGNQPQHF. The CDR3 nucleotides read TGTGCCAGTCAGAGACAGGGGGGCAATCAGCCCCAGCATTTT.

This clone came up once. The J gene is TRBJ1-5, the V gene TRBV30; no firm D call. The CDR3 is 13 amino acids. The germline V and J ends were trimmed by 0 bases and 6 bases, with 9 bases remaining between them. Germline lookup yields CDR1 GTSNPN and CDR2 SVGIG (reference sequence). The CDR3 DNA reads TGTGCCTGGAGTGTAATGGGCGTTCAGCCCCAGCATTTT. Amino acid sequence: CAWSVMGVQPQHF.

The count of this clone is one. V and J are TRBV5-5 and TRBJ2-7, with 10 bases fitting TRBD1. Germline CDR1 is SGHKS and CDR2 is YYEKEE (reference sequence). V shed 0 bases, J shed 2 bases, and the junction held 2 bases outside the gene matches. CDR3 length: 15 residues. This CDR3 reads CASSLGTGGAYEQYF. Here the CDR3 DNA reads TGTGCCAGCAGCTTGGGGACAGGGGGAGCCTACGAGCAGTACTTC.

The chain couples TRBV11-1 to TRBJ2-3; D perhaps matches TRBD1 (5 bases). Between the trimmed V and J ends, which lost 5 bases and 5 bases, there was a span of 17 bases. The CDR3 length is 15 residues. Germline loops: CDR1 SGHAT, CDR2 FQDESV (reference sequence). CDR3 amino acids: CASSPQTLGLDTQYF. CDR3 bases: TGTGCCAGCAGCCCGCAGACCCTGGGGCTAGATACGCAGTATTTT.